This entry concerns a single T cell receptor (beta chain). This clonotype was observed many times. Its target antigen remains unknown. Base-call qualities are not available, and no considerably larger clone is one nucleotide away. From a lookup of the germline V gene (reference sequence), CDR1 and CDR2 are MNHEY and SMNVEV. Compared with germline, V lacks 0 bases and J lacks 5 bases; bases without a gene match: 3. Taken from cysteine to phenylalanine, the CDR3 has 15 residues. The kept DNA is CDR3 alone, 45 bases in frame from the first base. The data derive from a study of glioma-infiltrating T cells (dated by TCRdb to 2016 to 2017). In the study overall: The low-grade gliomas were WHO grade II oligodendrogliomas or astrocytomas, while the glioblastomas were WHO grade IV tumors sampled at initial diagnosis rather than at recurrent diagnosis. To measure divergence between tissue and blood T-cell populations, each tissue-infiltrating repertoire was compared with the peripheral blood repertoire of the same patient. Glioma tissue, non-neoplastic brain tissue and matched peripheral blood mononuclear cells were used as sources from which TCR alpha- and beta-chain repertoires were sequenced. Blood libraries targeted roughly 4- to 11-fold sequencing coverage of about 920,000 peripheral T cells. Three low-grade glioma patients, seven to nine primary glioblastoma patients, and three non-glioma patients who contributed non-neoplastic brain tissue made up the paired cohort. Before surgery, glioma patients were given dexamethasone for six or fewer days. Overall results and qualifications from the work: VJ-independent divergence between tissue and blood was found to be below expectation in non-neoplastic patients but above expectation in all gliomas, particularly low-grade gliomas. Group comparisons were based on small numbers of patients: three non-neoplastic, three low-grade glioma and about 8 glioblastoma patients. A signature set of shared blood CDR3 motifs marked patients with low tissue-blood divergence and was depleted in highly divergent patients. Very few CDR3 sequences were shared between tissue and blood, attributed to high CDR3 diversity and limited sampling.

TCR alpha and beta CDR3 regions were amplified with the iRepertoire nested amplicon-rescue multiplex PCR (arm-PCR) platform from RNA. One-step reverse transcription and amplification used roughly 100-400 ng of tissue mRNA or PBMC total RNA as input. Following bead purification, Illumina adapters were added by a secondary multiplex PCR, and the libraries were gel-purified between 200 and 400 bp. Demultiplexing relied on internal 6-nucleotide barcodes carried by the libraries. Sequencing of the libraries was done on an Illumina MiSeq using 2x220 or 2x250 nucleotide paired-end reads. The published analysis was carried out like this. Paired reads were merged using FLASH 1.2.11 and were aligned to the GRCh37 human genome using BWA-MEM, after which TRA and TRB reads were extracted. V and J assignment used an IMGT-derived reference of cassette sequences and CDR3 motifs that included pseudogenes. Reads were translated in three frames, and productive CDR3s were defined by a C…FGXG motif without stop codons. Unique combinations of V-J cassette pair and CDR3 amino acid sequence were defined as clonotypes. Filtering of reads was based on Hamming distance, with the threshold set by the sequence error rate of each sample in mapped regions. TCRdb reworked the public reads: Q25 trimming with fastp, MiXCR clone assembly, productive beta chains retained. Entries are consolidated by CDR3 protein sequence, retaining the most common genes and DNA. It is TCRdb's table, rather than the study itself, that gives the V and J calls and clone size. The sample profile shows 300,000 to 450,000 distinct CDR3 sequences; about two fifths of them were found once. Of the sample, 12% falls within the top ten clones.

Immediately after resection, surgical brain or tumor specimens were cryofrozen in liquid nitrogen, with peripheral blood cells collected concurrently. The source material was glioma tissue, nonneoplastic brain tissue, or PBMCs (not recorded which). The V and J segments used are TRBV27 and TRBJ1-2; 10 bases in the junction line up with TRBD1. This clonotype was sampled from a human donor with low-grade glioma or glioblastoma, undergoing nonglioma brain surgery, or in good health (not recorded which). The DNA sequence follows: TGTGCCAGCAGTTTATCCGGGACAGGGGCGTATGGCTACACCTTC. Protein translation: CASSLSGTGAYGYTF.